This TCR beta chain was identified in a study of blood T cell repertoires in COVID-19. Whole-study context: COVID-19 samples from acute and convalescent phases originated in the United States, Italy and Spain. Nucleic acid was either cDNA or gDNA, and it came from T cells, B-cell-depleted T cells, or PBMCs.

In the authors' methods: Estimates of nucleated cell counts were drawn from the amplification of reference gene primers. This table comes from immunoSEQ multiplex PCR, and its TCRdb copy is limited to in-frame clones, with some not included. Clone size and the V and J calls come from that table; the DNA yielded D and trimming. The sample includes about 130,000 clones, approximately 86% of them seen just once. Enrollment of patients from Seattle took place during active infection, with longitudinal follow-up. This clonotype was sampled from a woman in her 70s with COVID-19, enrolled during active disease. The material sequenced was peripheral blood.

The CDR3 protein is CASSLVYNEQFF. In DNA, the CDR3 is TGTGCCAGCAGCTTAGTATACAATGAGCAGTTCTTC. This chain uses TRBV11-2 with TRBJ2-1; D unresolved. CDR3 length: 12 residues. Germline CDR1 and CDR2: SGHAT and FQNNGV. Between the trimmed V and J ends, which lost 1 base and 4 bases, there was a span of 2 bases.